These T cell receptor beta chains were read from a single sample in a study of blood T cell repertoires in COVID-19. The table came from immunoSEQ multiplex PCR; TCRdb's copy has only in-frame clones and leaves some out. Of fewer than 250,000 clones in the sample, 80% to 90% are singletons; the top ten hold roughly 3.8%. Sample: PBMCs or T cells enriched from blood (not recorded which). These receptors all come from a woman aged 40 to 50 with acute COVID-19. Each CDR3 is given with its conserved first and last residue. A D gene is named only where the DNA matches it firmly. Size tells how often a clone was seen (once, few, many) or the class of an expanded clone, and some rows leave it out.

cdr3_nt	cdr3_aa	clone_size	cdr3_length	d_call	v_call	j_call
TGCAGCGTTGAGACAGGATACTATGGCTACACCTTC	CSVETGYYGYTF	.	12	.	TRBV29-1	TRBJ1-2
TGTGCCAGCAGCCCCCGGGACTCTTCCTCTGGGGCCAACGTCCTGACTTTC	CASSPRDSSSGANVLTF	few	17	.	TRBV9	TRBJ2-6
TGTGCCAGCACTCTTGCAGCGGGAGGCAACCCCAGCGAGCAGTACTTC	CASTLAAGGNPSEQYF	.	16	TRBD2	TRBV7-2	TRBJ2-7
TGTGCCAGCAGCGTGACCGGGAGCCCCCAAGAGACCCAGTACTTC	CASSVTGSPQETQYF	.	15	.	TRBV9	TRBJ2-5
TGTGCCAGCAGCTTGAGGGATGAGCAGTTCTTC	CASSLRDEQFF	.	11	.	TRBV6-5	TRBJ2-1
TGTGCCAGTAGTACCCCGGACAGGGGGCTTAGCAATCAGCCCCAGCATTTT	CASSTPDRGLSNQPQHF	few	17	TRBD1	TRBV19	TRBJ1-5
TGTGCCAGCTCACCAACCGGGACACAAGAGACCCAGTACTTC	CASSPTGTQETQYF	.	14	.	TRBV18	TRBJ2-5
TGTGCCAGCAGTAAGGGAACCGGGACTCACCAAGAGACCCAGTACTTC	CASSKGTGTHQETQYF	few	16	.	TRBV6-2/TRBV6-3	TRBJ2-5
TGTGCCAGCAGTCCCCTCGGACGGTCGGGGGATCAGCCCCAGCATTTT	CASSPLGRSGDQPQHF	.	16	.	TRBV28	TRBJ1-5
TGTGCCAGCAGCTCTAGGCAGGGTGTAGAGTCACCCCTCCACTTT	CASSSRQGVESPLHF	few	15	.	TRBV7-9	TRBJ1-6
TGCGCCAGCAGCATAGCGGGAGGGGGGTACAATGAGCAGTTCTTC	CASSIAGGGYNEQFF	.	15	TRBD2	TRBV4-1	TRBJ2-1
TGTGCCAGCAGCCCCAATAGCGGGAGAACGACAGATACGCAGTATTTT	CASSPNSGRTTDTQYF	.	16	TRBD2	TRBV7-8	TRBJ2-3
TGTGCCAGCAGTTCCCAGGAGAACACTGAAGCTTTCTTT	CASSSQENTEAFF	.	13	.	TRBV12-3/TRBV12-4	TRBJ1-1
TGTGCCAGTAGGACAGGGAGCTCTGGAAACACCATATATTTT	CASRTGSSGNTIYF	few	14	TRBD1	TRBV19	TRBJ1-3
TGTGCCAGCAGCTTAGAAGCGGGGCTTGGGCCCCAGCATTTT	CASSLEAGLGPQHF	.	14	.	TRBV11-2	TRBJ1-5
TGCGCCAGTCGGACAGGGCTGAACACTGAAGCTTTCTTT	CASRTGLNTEAFF	.	13	TRBD1	TRBV5-1	TRBJ1-1
TGTGCCAGCAGCTTCCTAGACAGGGAGGAAAAACTGTTTTTT	CASSFLDREEKLFF	.	14	TRBD1	TRBV5-6	TRBJ1-4
TGTGCCAGCAGCCAAGATGGGGGCAGGGGAACTGGGGCCAACGTCCTGACTTTC	CASSQDGGRGTGANVLTF	.	18	.	TRBV3-1/TRBV3-2	TRBJ2-6
TGTGCCAGCAGGGGTTCAGGGTTTTATAGCAATCAGCCCCAGCATTTT	CASRGSGFYSNQPQHF	.	16	.	TRBV28	TRBJ1-5
TGTGCCAGCCGCGCCGCCCACGAGCAGTACTTC	CASRAAHEQYF	.	11	.	TRBV18	TRBJ2-7
TGTGCCAGCAGCTCGTCCCTCGGCCAGGTGGAAGCTTTCTTT	CASSSSLGQVEAFF	once	14	.	TRBV5-4	TRBJ1-1